This T cell receptor beta chain was obtained from a study of T cell repertoires in aging, cancer and after chemotherapy. Study overall: Clear clonal overlap appeared across healthy donor samples taken over several months to years. Findings and limits, study-wide: Compared with age-matched healthy donors, untreated hematological or solid cancer patients showed higher blood TCR clonality. Loss of evenness, beyond lost richness, contributed to age-related TCR diversity decline in cancer patients.

Amplification of TCR beta used genomic DNA extracted from peripheral blood. Rearranged V-D-J TRB sequences were amplified with a mixed TRB-A/B primer pool. MiXCR, applied by TCRdb to the multiplex PCR reads, yields one record per CDR3 protein. The sample has approximately 10,000 distinct CDR3 sequences, around 33% seen once; the top ten hold around 12%. CDR3 length equals 13 residues. Trimming pared 0 bases from V and 12 bases from J, leaving 15 bases between. The germline V gene encodes CDR1 SGHNT and CDR2 YYREEE (reference sequence). Regarding this clonotype: The antigen remains unidentified.

The source is a human donor in good health. The donor label of this sample is uncertain. The specimen was blood. This rearrangement joins TRBV5-4 to TRBJ1-2; D uncertain. For the CDR3, the DNA is TGTGCCAGCAGCTTGGCCACGGAACTGCGACACACCTTC. It translates to CASSLATELRHTF.